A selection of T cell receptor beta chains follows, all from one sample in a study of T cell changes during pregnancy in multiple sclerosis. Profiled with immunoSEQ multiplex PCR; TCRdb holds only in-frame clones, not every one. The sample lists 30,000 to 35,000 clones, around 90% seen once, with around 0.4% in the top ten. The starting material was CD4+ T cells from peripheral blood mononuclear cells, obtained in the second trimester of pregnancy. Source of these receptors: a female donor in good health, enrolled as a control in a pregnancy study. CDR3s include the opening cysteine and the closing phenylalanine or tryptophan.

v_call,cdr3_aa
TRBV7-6,CASSLATSGVLNEQFF
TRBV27,CASSPHKTGGANYGYTF
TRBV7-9,CASSLAIGQTTGELFF
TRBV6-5,CASGKGRERRETQYF
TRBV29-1,CSGRDSHYEQYF
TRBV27,CASQLAGVGNEQFF
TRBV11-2,CASSLLKTGHQETQYF
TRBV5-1,CASSLDGTTYNEQFF
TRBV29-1,CSVGDRYTEAFF
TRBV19,CASSSGSNTGELFF
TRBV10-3,CATLAEGGSGYTF
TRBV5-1,CASSLGHRDTEAFF
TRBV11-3,CASSLNGEQYF
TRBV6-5,CASSSRWPEAFF
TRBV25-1,CASSGLGFGEQFF
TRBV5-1,CASNGMGYNEQFF
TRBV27,CASSPGTGNQPQHF
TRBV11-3,CASSFQTSGTSTDTQYF
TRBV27,CASRGRERTNGELFF
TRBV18,CASSPPRQVVEAFF